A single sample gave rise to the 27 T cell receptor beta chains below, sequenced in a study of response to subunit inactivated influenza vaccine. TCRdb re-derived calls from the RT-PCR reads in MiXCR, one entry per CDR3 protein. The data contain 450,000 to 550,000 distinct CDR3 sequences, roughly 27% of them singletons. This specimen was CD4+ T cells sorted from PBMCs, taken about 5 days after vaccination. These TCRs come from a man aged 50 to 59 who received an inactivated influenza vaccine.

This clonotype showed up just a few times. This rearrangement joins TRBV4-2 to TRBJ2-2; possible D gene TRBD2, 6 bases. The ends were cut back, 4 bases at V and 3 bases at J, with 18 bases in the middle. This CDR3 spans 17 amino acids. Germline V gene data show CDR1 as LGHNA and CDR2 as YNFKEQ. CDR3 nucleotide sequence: TGTGCCAGCAGCCCTGGGGTAAAGGGGAGGTACACCGGGGAGCTGTTTTTT. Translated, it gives CASSPGVKGRYTGELFF.

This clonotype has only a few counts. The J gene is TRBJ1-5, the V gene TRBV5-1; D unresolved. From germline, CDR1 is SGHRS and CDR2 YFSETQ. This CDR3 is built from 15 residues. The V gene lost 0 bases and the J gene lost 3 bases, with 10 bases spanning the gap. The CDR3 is CASSLGISSNQPQHF. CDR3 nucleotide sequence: TGCGCCAGCAGCTTGGGTATCTCCTCCAATCAGCCCCAGCATTTT.

This chain's CDR3 is CSAGGGQGGSYEQYF. In DNA, the CDR3 is TGCAGTGCTGGCGGGGGACAGGGGGGATCCTACGAGCAGTACTTC. The chain has TRBV20-1 and TRBJ2-7; 11 bases match TRBD1. The germline CDR1 and CDR2 sequences are DFQATT and SNEGSKA (reference sequence). Unmatched junction bases numbered 7, after V lost 5 bases and J lost 1 base. There are 15 residues in the CDR3.

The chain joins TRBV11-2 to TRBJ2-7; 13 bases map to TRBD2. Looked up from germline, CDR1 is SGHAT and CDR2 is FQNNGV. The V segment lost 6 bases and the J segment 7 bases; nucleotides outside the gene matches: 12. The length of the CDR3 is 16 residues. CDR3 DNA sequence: TGTGCCAGCAGACGAACTAGCGGGAGGGCCCGGGGTGAGCAGTACTTC. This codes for CASRRTSGRARGEQYF.

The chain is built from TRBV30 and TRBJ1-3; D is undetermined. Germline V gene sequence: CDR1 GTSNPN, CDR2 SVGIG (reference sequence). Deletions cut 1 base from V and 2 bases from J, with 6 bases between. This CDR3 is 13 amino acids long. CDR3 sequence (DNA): TGTGCCTGGAGTGGGGGTACTGGAAACACCATATATTTT. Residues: CAWSGGTGNTIYF.

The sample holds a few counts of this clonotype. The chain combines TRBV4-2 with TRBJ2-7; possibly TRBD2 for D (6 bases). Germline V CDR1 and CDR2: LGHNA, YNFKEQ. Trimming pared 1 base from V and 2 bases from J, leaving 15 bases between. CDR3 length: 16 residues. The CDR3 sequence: CASSQGGNSGTYEQYF. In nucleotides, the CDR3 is TGTGCCAGCAGCCAAGGAGGAAATAGCGGTACCTACGAGCAGTACTTC.

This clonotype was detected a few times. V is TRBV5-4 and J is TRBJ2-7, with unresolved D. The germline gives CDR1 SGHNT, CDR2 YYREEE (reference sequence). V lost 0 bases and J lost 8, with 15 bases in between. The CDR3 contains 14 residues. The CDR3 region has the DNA TGTGCCAGCAGCTTGGTGGCAGAAATGGGCAAGCAGTACTTC. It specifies CASSLVAEMGKQYF.

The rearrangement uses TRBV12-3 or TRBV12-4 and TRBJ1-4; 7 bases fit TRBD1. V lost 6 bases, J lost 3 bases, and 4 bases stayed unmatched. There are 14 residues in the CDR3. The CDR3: CASSFGTANEKLFF. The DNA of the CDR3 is TGTGCCAGCAGCTTCGGGACAGCTAATGAAAAACTGTTTTTT.

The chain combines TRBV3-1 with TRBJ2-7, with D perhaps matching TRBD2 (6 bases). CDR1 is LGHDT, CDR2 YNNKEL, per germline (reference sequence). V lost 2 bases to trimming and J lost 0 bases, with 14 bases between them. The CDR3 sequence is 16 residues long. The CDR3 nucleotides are TGTGCCAGCAGCCAAACCGGGACTTCCCTCTCCTACGAGCAGTACTTC. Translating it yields CASSQTGTSLSYEQYF.

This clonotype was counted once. The CDR3 reads CASSQEASGRQTQYF. CDR3 bases: TGTGCCAGCAGCCAAGAAGCTAGCGGGAGACAGACCCAGTACTTC. The rearrangement links TRBV3-1 to TRBJ2-5; the match to TRBD2 covers 10 bases. The CDR3 contains 15 residues. The germline V gene encodes CDR1 LGHDT and CDR2 YNNKEL (reference sequence). Unmatched junction bases numbered 4, after V lost 0 bases and J lost 6 bases.

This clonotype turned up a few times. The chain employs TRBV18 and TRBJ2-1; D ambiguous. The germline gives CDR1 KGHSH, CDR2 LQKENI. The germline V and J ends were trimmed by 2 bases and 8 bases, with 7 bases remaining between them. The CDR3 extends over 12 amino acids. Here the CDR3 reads CASSPGVHEQFF. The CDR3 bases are TGTGCCAGCTCACCAGGGGTCCATGAGCAGTTCTTC.

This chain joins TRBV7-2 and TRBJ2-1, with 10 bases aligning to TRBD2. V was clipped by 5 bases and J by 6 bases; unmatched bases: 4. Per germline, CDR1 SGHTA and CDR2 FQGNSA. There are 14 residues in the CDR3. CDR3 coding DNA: TGTGCCAGCAGCCAAGGGACTAGCGCCAATGAGCAGTTCTTC. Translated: CASSQGTSANEQFF.

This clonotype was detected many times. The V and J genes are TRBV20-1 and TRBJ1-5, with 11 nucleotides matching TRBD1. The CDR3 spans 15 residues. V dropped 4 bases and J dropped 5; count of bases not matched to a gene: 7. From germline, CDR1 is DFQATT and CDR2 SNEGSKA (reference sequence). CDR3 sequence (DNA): TGCAGTGCTATACGGGGACAGGGGGTGGATCAGCCCCAGCATTTT. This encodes CSAIRGQGVDQPQHF.

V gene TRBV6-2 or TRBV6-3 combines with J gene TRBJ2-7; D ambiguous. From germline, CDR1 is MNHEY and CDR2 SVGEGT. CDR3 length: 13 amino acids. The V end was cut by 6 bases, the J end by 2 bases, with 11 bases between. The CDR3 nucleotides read TGTGCCAGCAGCCAACTCGGACCCTACGAGCAGTACTTC. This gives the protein CASSQLGPYEQYF.

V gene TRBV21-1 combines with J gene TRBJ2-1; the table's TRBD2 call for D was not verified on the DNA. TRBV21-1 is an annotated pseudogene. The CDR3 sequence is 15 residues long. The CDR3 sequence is CASSLSGYPYNEQFF. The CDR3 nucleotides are TGTGCCAGCAGCCTTAGCGGCTATCCCTACAATGAGCAGTTCTTC.

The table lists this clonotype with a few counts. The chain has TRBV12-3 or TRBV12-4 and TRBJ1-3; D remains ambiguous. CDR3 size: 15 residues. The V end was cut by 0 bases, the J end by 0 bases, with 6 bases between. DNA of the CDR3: TGTGCCAGCAGTTTAGCCCCAGTCTCTGGAAACACCATATATTTT. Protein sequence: CASSLAPVSGNTIYF.

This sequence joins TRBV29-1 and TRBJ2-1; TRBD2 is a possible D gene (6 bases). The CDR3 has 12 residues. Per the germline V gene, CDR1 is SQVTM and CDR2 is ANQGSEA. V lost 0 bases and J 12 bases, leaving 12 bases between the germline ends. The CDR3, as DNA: TGCAGCGTTGAAGACGGAGGGAGGTCGCAGTTCTTC. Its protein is CSVEDGGRSQFF.

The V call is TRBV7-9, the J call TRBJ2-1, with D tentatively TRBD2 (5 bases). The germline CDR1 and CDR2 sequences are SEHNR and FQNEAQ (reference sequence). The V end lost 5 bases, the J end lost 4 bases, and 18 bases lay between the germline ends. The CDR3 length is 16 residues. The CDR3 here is CASSPQGAGKYNEQFF. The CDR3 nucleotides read TGTGCCAGCAGCCCCCAAGGCGCGGGTAAATACAATGAGCAGTTCTTC.

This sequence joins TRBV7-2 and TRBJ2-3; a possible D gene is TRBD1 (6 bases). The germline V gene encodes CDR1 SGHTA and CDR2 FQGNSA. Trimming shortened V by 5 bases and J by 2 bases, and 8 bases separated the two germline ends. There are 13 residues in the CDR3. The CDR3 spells CASSHRATDTQYF. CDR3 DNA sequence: TGTGCCAGCAGCCACAGGGCCACAGATACGCAGTATTTT.

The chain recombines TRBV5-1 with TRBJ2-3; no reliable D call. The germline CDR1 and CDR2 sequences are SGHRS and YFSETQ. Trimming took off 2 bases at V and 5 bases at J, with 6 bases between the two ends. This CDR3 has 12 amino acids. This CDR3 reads CASSFPKDTQYF. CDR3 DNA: TGCGCCAGCAGCTTCCCGAAAGATACGCAGTATTTT.

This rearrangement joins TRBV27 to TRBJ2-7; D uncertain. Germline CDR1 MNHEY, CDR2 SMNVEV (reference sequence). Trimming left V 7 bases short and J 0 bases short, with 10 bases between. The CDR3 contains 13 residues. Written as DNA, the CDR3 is TGTGCCAGCAAGCGCAGGTCCTCCTACGAGCAGTACTTC. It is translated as CASKRRSSYEQYF.

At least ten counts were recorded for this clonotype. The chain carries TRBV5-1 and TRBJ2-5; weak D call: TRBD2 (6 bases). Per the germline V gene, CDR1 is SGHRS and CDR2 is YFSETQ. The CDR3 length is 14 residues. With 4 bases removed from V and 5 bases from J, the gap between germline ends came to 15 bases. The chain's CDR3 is CASSRGLEGETQYF. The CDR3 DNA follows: TGCGCCAGCAGCCGAGGGTTGGAGGGGGAGACCCAGTACTTC.

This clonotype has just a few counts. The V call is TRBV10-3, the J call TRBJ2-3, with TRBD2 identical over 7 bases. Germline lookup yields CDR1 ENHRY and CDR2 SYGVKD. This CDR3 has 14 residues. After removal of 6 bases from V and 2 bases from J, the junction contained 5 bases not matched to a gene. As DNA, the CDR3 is TGTGCCATCAGCGTTAGCGGGTTCACAGATACGCAGTATTTT. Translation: CAISVSGFTDTQYF.

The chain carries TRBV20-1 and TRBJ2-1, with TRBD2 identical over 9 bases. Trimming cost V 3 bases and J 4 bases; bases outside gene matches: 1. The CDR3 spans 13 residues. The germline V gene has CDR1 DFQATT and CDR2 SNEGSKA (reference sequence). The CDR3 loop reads CSASLAGYNEQFF. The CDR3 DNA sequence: TGCAGTGCTAGTCTAGCGGGGTACAATGAGCAGTTCTTC.

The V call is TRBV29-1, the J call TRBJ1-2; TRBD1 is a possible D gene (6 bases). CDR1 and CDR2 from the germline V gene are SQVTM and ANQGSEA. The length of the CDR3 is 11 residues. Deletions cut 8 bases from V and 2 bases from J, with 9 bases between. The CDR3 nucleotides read TGCAGCAAAGGGGGAAACTATGGCTACACCTTC. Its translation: CSKGGNYGYTF.

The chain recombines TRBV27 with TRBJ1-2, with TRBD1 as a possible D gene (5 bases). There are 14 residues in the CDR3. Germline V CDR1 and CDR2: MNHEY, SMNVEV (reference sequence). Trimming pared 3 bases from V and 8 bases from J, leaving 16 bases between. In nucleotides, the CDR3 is TGTGCCAGCAGTTTTGCGGGGAGGGGCGGAGGCTACACCTTC. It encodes CASSFAGRGGGYTF.

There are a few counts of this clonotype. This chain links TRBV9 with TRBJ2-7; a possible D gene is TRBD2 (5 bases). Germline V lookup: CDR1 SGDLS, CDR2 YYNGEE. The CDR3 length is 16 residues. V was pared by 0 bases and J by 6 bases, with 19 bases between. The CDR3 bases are TGTGCCAGCAGCGTAGCGATTAGAGCGGCTCTCTCCGAGCAGTACTTC. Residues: CASSVAIRAALSEQYF.